The 7 T cell receptor beta chains given below trace back to one sample, sequenced in a study of blood T cells in healthy people across ages. The use of a sample-barcoded 5' primer and a J-beta primer mix characterized a second PCR of roughly 6 to 11 cycles. MiXCR, applied by TCRdb to the 5' RACE reads, yields one record per CDR3 protein. Of hundreds of thousands of distinct CDR3 sequences listed, about 49% are singletons. Sequencing was performed on blood. These receptors all stem from a man aged 60 to 75 in good health.

This clonotype was seen at least ten times. The rearrangement links TRBV2 to TRBJ2-4; 7 bases fit TRBD2. Looked up from germline, CDR1 is SNHLY and CDR2 is FYNNEI. The junction had 6 bases not matched to a gene; V was cut back by 1 base and J by 9 bases. This CDR3 spans 14 amino acids. CDR3 DNA: TGTGCCAGCAGTGAAGGGCAGTTAGCGGGCATTCAGTACTTC. It encodes CASSEGQLAGIQYF.

A few counts support this clonotype. This sequence joins TRBV20-1 and TRBJ1-2; a possible D gene is TRBD1 (5 bases). Per germline, CDR1 DFQATT and CDR2 SNEGSKA (reference sequence). Trimming left V 0 bases short and J 4 bases short, with 12 bases between. The CDR3 spans 14 residues. The CDR3 DNA follows: TGCAGTGCTAGAGAAACAGGATCAAGCTATGGCTACACCTTC. Protein product: CSARETGSSYGYTF.

The rearrangement joins TRBV6-1 to TRBJ2-3; 8 bases map to TRBD2. Germline CDR1 and CDR2: MNHNS and SASEGT. The CDR3 consists of 15 residues. V lost 4 bases and J lost 1; bases outside the gene matches: 4. The CDR3 loop is CASSGAGGGTDTQYF. The CDR3 DNA reads as TGTGCCAGCAGTGGTGCGGGGGGAGGCACAGATACGCAGTATTTT.

This clonotype was seen just once. V gene TRBV27 combines with J gene TRBJ2-7, with TRBD2 identical over 9 bases. CDR1 is MNHEY, CDR2 SMNVEV, per germline (reference sequence). The CDR3 loop spans 15 amino acids. V lost 5 bases to trimming and J lost 3 bases; unmatched junction nucleotides: 8. In nucleotides, the CDR3 is TGTGCCAGCAGTAAGATAGCGGGGGAAAGCTACGAGCAGTACTTC. Translating gives CASSKIAGESYEQYF.

The chain carries TRBV7-9 and TRBJ2-7; D unclear. The germline V gene encodes CDR1 SEHNR and CDR2 FQNEAQ (reference sequence). The CDR3 loop spans 18 amino acids. Trimming shortened V by 2 bases and J by 0 bases, and 20 bases separated the two germline ends. The CDR3 loop is CASSLRAPNSQSSYEQYF. The CDR3 nucleotides are TGTGCCAGCAGCTTACGAGCGCCCAATTCCCAAAGCTCCTACGAGCAGTACTTC.

V is TRBV7-2 and J is TRBJ2-7; unclear D gene. V was pared by 4 bases and J by 0 bases, with 16 bases between. Germline V gives CDR1 SGHTA, CDR2 FQGNSA. CDR3 length: 16 residues. The CDR3 nucleotides read TGTGCCAGCAGCTCAGGAGCTCGAGGTATCTCCTACGAGCAGTACTTC. It is translated as CASSSGARGISYEQYF.

This clonotype came up a few times. The junction departs from germline at one end; a sequencing error may be responsible. The chain has TRBV6-2 or TRBV6-3 and TRBJ2-3; 8 nucleotides align to TRBD2. This CDR3 region has 16 residues. The V gene's germline CDR1 is MNHEY and CDR2 SVGEGT. The DNA of the CDR3 is TGTGCCGGCAGTTACCTCTTAGCGGGAAACACAGATACGCAGTATTTT. Amino acids: CAGSYLLAGNTDTQYF.